This T cell receptor (beta chain) was retrieved from a study of blood T cell repertoires in COVID-19. Turning to the study itself: Whether acute or convalescent, the COVID-19 samples came from the United States, Italy and Spain. From T cells, B-cell-depleted T cells, or PBMCs came the material, which was cDNA or gDNA.

The CDR3 consists of 16 residues. Trimming shortened V by 2 bases and J by 1 base, and 9 bases separated the two germline ends. Germline CDR1 reads MNHNY; CDR2 reads SVGAGI (reference sequence). As originally analysed: The authors estimated nucleated cell counts from reference gene primer amplification. Measured with immunoSEQ multiplex PCR; TCRdb has only the in-frame clones, and not every one. For V, J and clone size, that table is used; D and trimming come from the DNA. The table records tens of thousands of clones, more than 70% of them present only once. The rearrangement joins TRBV6-6 to TRBJ1-6; D is undetermined. The sample consisted of peripheral blood. This TCR came from a human donor in a cohort sampled during active COVID-19. The CDR3 region has the DNA TGTGCCAGCAGTTACCCAACGGGGTCCTATAATTCACCCCTCCACTTT. It codes for CASSYPTGSYNSPLHF.